The 17 T cell receptor beta chains presented below share a single source sample, sequenced in a study of cytomegalovirus exposure and HLA in healthy donors (TCRdb year 2017). The library was built by means of the immunoSEQ multiplex PCR assay. The multiplex PCR relied on a mix of 60 forward primers for TCR Vbeta segments and 13 reverse primers for TCR Jbeta segments. This immuneACCESS table, as held by TCRdb, lists in-frame sequences with V and J called but not all clones. Of the missing ones, under half trace to an unresolved V gene in checked studies; the others have no known cause. The sample records roughly 100,000 clones, around 80% of which are singletons. The leading ten clones occupy 5% to 7% of the sample. The sequencing input was PBMCs. These TCRs come from a woman in her forties or fifties in good health and CMV-seropositive.

This clone was picked up a small number of times. This chain joins TRBV19 and TRBJ1-5; D remains unclear. CDR3 length: 15 residues. V lost 4 bases, J lost 1 base, and 11 bases lay in between. Germline loops: CDR1 LNHDA, CDR2 SQIVND (reference sequence). CDR3 residues: CASSRQALSNQPQHF. Written as DNA, the CDR3 is TGTGCCAGTAGTAGGCAGGCGTTAAGCAATCAGCCCCAGCATTTT. The complete variable domain, with remaining parts taken from reference TRBV19 and TRBJ1-5, reads DGGITQSPKYLFRKEGQNVTLSCEQNLNHDAMYWYRQDPGQGLRLIYYSQIVNDFQKGDIAEGYSVSREKKESFPLTVTSAQKNPTAFYLCASSRQALSNQPQHFGDGTRLSIL.

The CDR3 bases are TGCGCCAGCACTCTAGCGGGGGGATCAAGAGGGTTCTTC. It specifies CASTLAGGSRGFF. The rearrangement uses TRBV5-1 and TRBJ2-1; 11 bases map to TRBD2. Trimming cost V 6 bases and J 15 bases; bases outside gene matches: 11. The length of the CDR3 is 13 residues. Germline V gene lookup returns CDR1 SGHRS and CDR2 YFSETQ.

The gene calls are TRBV6-1 and TRBJ2-5; 7 nucleotides line up with TRBD1. With 5 bases clipped from V and 0 bases from J, the junction kept 6 bases outside the gene matches. This CDR3 has 15 residues. Germline V CDR1 and CDR2: MNHNS, SASEGT. The CDR3 sequence: CASSKGQRNQETQYF. The CDR3 DNA sequence: TGTGCCAGCAGTAAGGGACAGCGGAACCAAGAGACCCAGTACTTC.

The gene calls are TRBV19 and TRBJ1-1, with a weak D call TRBD1 (5 bases). V was trimmed by 7 bases and J by 2 bases, leaving 20 bases between them. The CDR3 runs 16 residues. Looked up from germline, CDR1 is LNHDA and CDR2 is SQIVND (reference sequence). CDR3 in amino acids: CASTYRGPGVNTEAFF. CDR3 sequence (DNA): TGTGCCAGTACTTATAGGGGTCCAGGAGTTAACACTGAAGCTTTCTTT.

The chain carries TRBV30 and TRBJ2-1; 10 bases are a match to TRBD2. Germline-derived CDR1 and CDR2 are GTSNPN and SVGIG (reference sequence). Trimming removed 3 bases from V and 1 base from J; junction bases left unmatched: 3. This CDR3 contains 15 residues. The CDR3 bases are TGTGCCTGGAGACGGGGACTAGCGTCCTACAATGAGCAGTTCTTC. Translated, it gives CAWRRGLASYNEQFF.

For the CDR3, the DNA is TGTGCCAGCAGTGGAGGCTCCTACGAGCAGTACTTC. This translates into CASSGGSYEQYF. The chain employs TRBV2 and TRBJ2-7; D remains unclear. Trimming removed 4 bases from V and 0 bases from J, with 4 bases in between. CDR3 length: 12 amino acids. The V gene's germline CDR1 is SNHLY and CDR2 FYNNEI.

The chain is built from TRBV19 and TRBJ1-5; possible D gene TRBD1, 5 bases. Germline V CDR1 and CDR2: LNHDA, SQIVND (reference sequence). This CDR3 contains 15 residues. V dropped 2 bases and J dropped 5 bases, with 13 bases sitting between them. CDR3 sequence: CASSIFSTVDQPQHF. As DNA, the CDR3 is TGTGCCAGTAGTATATTCTCGACAGTCGATCAGCCCCAGCATTTT.

The chain recombines TRBV27 with TRBJ1-2; tentative D call: TRBD1 (5 bases). Trimming removed 10 bases at V and 6 bases at J, with 18 bases between. Looked up from germline, CDR1 is MNHEY and CDR2 is SMNVEV (reference sequence). This CDR3 is 13 amino acids long. The CDR3 region has the DNA TGTGCCACCCAACCGCCCTCAGGGAATGGCTACACCTTC. This sequence encodes CATQPPSGNGYTF.

The chain's CDR3 is CASSLREVGSPLHF. CDR3 nucleotide sequence: TGTGCCAGCAGCCTCAGGGAGGTGGGTTCACCCCTCCACTTT. J is TRBJ1-6 and V is TRBV5-4; perhaps TRBD1 as D (5 bases). Germline V CDR1 and CDR2: SGHNT, YYREEE (reference sequence). The CDR3 length is 14 residues. Trimming shortened V by 4 bases and J by 9 bases, and 14 bases separated the two germline ends.

The V call is TRBV5-1, the J call TRBJ1-5; possible D gene TRBD1, 5 bases. Trimming pared 5 bases from V and 3 bases from J, leaving 15 bases between. CDR3 length equals 15 residues. Germline lookup yields CDR1 SGHRS and CDR2 YFSETQ. CDR3 region: CASRPNGDSNQPQHF. The CDR3 DNA follows: TGCGCCAGCAGACCCAACGGGGACTCCAATCAGCCCCAGCATTTT.

The rearrangement joins TRBV5-4 to TRBJ2-1, with 10 bases that match TRBD2. Germline trimming cut 0 bases from V and 8 bases from J; bases unmatched to any gene: 11. Germline values: CDR1 SGHNT, CDR2 YYREEE (reference sequence). The CDR3 runs 17 residues. This CDR3 reads CASSLALQRGGRYEQFF. The DNA of the CDR3 is TGTGCCAGCAGCTTGGCATTACAGCGGGGGGGCCGATATGAGCAGTTCTTC.

The genes are TRBV18 and TRBJ2-6, with D uncertain. Germline V gene sequence: CDR1 KGHSH, CDR2 LQKENI. Deletions cut 6 bases from V and 0 bases from J, with 15 bases between. The CDR3 totals 17 residues. CDR3 loop: CASSPTPGYSGANVLTF. In DNA form, the CDR3 reads TGTGCCAGCTCCCCCACCCCGGGTTACTCTGGGGCCAACGTCCTGACTTTC.

This rearrangement joins TRBV7-2 to TRBJ1-1; D perhaps matches TRBD1 (6 bases). The V gene's germline CDR1 is SGHTA and CDR2 FQGNSA. The CDR3 loop spans 14 amino acids. Deletions cut 4 bases from V and 6 bases from J, with 15 bases between. CDR3 residues: CASSSTGREAEAFF. CDR3 sequence (DNA): TGTGCCAGCAGCTCCACAGGGCGGGAGGCTGAAGCTTTCTTT.

This clone has a handful of counts. The rearrangement uses TRBV2 and TRBJ2-7, with TRBD1 identical over 7 bases. Per the germline V gene, CDR1 is SNHLY and CDR2 is FYNNEI. Trimming cost V 11 bases and J 5 bases; bases outside gene matches: 12. The CDR3 has 13 amino acids. The CDR3 coding sequence is TGTGCCGGGTCACTTGACAGGGTCCACGAGCAGTACTTC. Translated, it gives CAGSLDRVHEQYF.

The rearrangement uses TRBV4-3 and TRBJ2-2; 7 bases align to TRBD1. J lost 0 bases, V lost 0 bases, and 4 bases had no gene match. The length of the CDR3 is 17 residues. Germline V gives CDR1 LGHNA, CDR2 YSLEER. CDR3 in DNA: TGCGCCAGCAGCCAAGATGGGGACAGCGCGAACACCGGGGAGCTGTTTTTT. Protein: CASSQDGDSANTGELFF.

This chain joins TRBV7-9 and TRBJ1-4, with TRBD1 matching 7 bases. The V and J ends lost 4 bases and 8 bases, in that order; junction bases with no gene match: 10. Germline V gene data show CDR1 as SEHNR and CDR2 as FQNEAQ (reference sequence). This CDR3 has 15 residues. As DNA, the CDR3 is TGTGCCAGCAGCTCCGGACAGGCCCCAGGGGAAAAACTGTTTTTT. Translating it yields CASSSGQAPGEKLFF.

The chain joins TRBV6-5 to TRBJ1-1, with D uncertain. There are 13 residues in the CDR3. V gave up 6 bases and J gave up 4 bases, with 12 bases separating them. The germline gives CDR1 MNHEY, CDR2 SVGAGI. The CDR3 nucleotides read TGTGCCAGCAGCCCAAGAGGTGTCACTGAAGCTTTCTTT. Protein sequence: CASSPRGVTEAFF.